The entry that follows covers one TCR beta chain sequence. This entry belongs to a study of T cell responses to AZD1222 COVID-19 vaccine. Assay: immunoSEQ multiplex PCR; the TCRdb copy retains only in-frame clones and omits some. The sample lists about 260,000 clones, roughly 93% occurring once. V lost 4 bases to trimming and J lost 3 bases, with 16 bases between them. There are 16 residues in the CDR3. CDR1 is SGDLS and CDR2 is YYNGEE in the germline V gene. V and J are TRBV9 and TRBJ2-2; weak D call: TRBD2 (7 bases). Source: peripheral blood, taken on day 0 of AZD1222 vaccination. This sequence was found in an adult in good health. CDR3 coding DNA: TGTGCCAGCAGCCCCCTGGGGGGGCAAGACACCGGGGAGCTGTTTTTT. Its protein product is CASSPLGGQDTGELFF.